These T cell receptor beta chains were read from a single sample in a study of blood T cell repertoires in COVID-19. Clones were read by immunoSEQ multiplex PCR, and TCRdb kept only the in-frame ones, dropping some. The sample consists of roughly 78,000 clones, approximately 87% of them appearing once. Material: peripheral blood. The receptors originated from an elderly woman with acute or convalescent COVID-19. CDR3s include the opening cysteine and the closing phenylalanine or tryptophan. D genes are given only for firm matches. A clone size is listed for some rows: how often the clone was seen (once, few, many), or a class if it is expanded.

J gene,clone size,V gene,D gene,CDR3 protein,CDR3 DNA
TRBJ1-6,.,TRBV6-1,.,CASSDGLMGPNSPLHF,TGTGCCAGCAGTGATGGACTCATGGGCCCTAATTCACCCCTCCACTTT
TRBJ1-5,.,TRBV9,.,CASSVAAGPGPQHF,TGTGCCAGCAGCGTAGCGGCAGGTCCTGGGCCCCAGCATTTT
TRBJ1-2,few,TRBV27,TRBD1,CASRRQGSFTEYGYTF,TGTGCCAGCAGGCGACAGGGGTCATTTACCGAATATGGCTACACCTTC
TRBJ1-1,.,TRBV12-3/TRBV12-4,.,CASSRGVRTEAFF,TGTGCCAGCAGTCGCGGGGTGAGGACTGAAGCTTTCTTT
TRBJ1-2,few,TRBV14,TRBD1,CASSQDRFTGGGYGYTF,TGTGCCAGCAGCCAAGATCGTTTTACAGGGGGTGGCTATGGCTACACCTTC
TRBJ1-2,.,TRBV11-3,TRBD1,CASSAGTGVGYTF,TGTGCCAGCAGCGCAGGGACAGGGGTTGGCTACACCTTC
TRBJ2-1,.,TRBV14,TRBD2,CASSQARKLAGVGEQFF,TGTGCCAGCAGCCAAGCAAGGAAACTAGCGGGAGTGGGTGAGCAGTTCTTC
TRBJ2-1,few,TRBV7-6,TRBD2,CASSRRAGVGNEQFF,TGTGCCAGCAGTCGCAGGGCGGGGGTCGGCAATGAGCAGTTCTTC
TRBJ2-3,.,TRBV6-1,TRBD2,CASSERSGGGDTQYF,TGTGCCAGCAGTGAAAGGAGCGGGGGGGGTGATACGCAGTATTTT
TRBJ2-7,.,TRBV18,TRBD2,CASSPGEPGTTYEQYF,TGTGCCAGCTCACCCGGGGAGCCAGGGACTACCTACGAGCAGTACTTC
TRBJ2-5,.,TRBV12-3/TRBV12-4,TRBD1,CASSEGAEVTQYF,TGTGCCAGCAGCGAGGGGGCGGAGGTAACCCAGTACTTC
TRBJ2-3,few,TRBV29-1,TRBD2,CSVGGGRADTQYF,TGCAGCGTTGGTGGGGGGAGGGCAGATACGCAGTATTTT
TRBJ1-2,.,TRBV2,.,CASSVSNYGYTF,TGTGCCAGCAGTGTCTCCAACTATGGCTACACCTTC
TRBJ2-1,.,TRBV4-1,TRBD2,CASSQGPAGIYNEQFF,TGCGCCAGCAGCCAAGGGCCAGCGGGGATATACAATGAGCAGTTCTTC
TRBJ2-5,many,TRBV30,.,CAWNPGDSPQETQYF,TGTGCCTGGAACCCGGGAGACTCACCCCAAGAGACCCAGTACTTC
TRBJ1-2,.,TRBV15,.,CATSRDFGGQGSGYTF,TGTGCCACCAGCAGAGATTTCGGGGGGCAAGGGAGCGGCTACACCTTC
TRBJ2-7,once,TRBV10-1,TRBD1,CASSESGQSSEQYF,TGCGCCAGCAGTGAGTCGGGACAGTCCTCCGAGCAGTACTTC
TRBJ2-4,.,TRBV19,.,CASSRTDPIAKNIQYF,TGTGCCAGTAGTAGAACAGATCCTATAGCCAAAAACATTCAGTACTTC
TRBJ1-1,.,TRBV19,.,CASSAAGEGYTEAFF,TGTGCCAGTAGCGCCGCGGGGGAGGGGTACACTGAAGCTTTCTTT
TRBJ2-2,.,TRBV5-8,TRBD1,CASSRTGGWGTGELFF,TGTGCCAGCAGTCGAACAGGGGGCTGGGGCACCGGGGAGCTGTTTTTT